This T cell receptor beta chain was captured in a study of beta chain features in type 1 diabetes (dated by TCRdb to 2016 to 2019). About the full investigation: Patients and healthy donors did not differ in mean age, gender distribution, total cell number or subset yield. A total of around 110,000,000 sorted cells were examined across all samples, and RNA yield correlated strongly with the number of cells per subset. The study compared the TCRB repertoires of sorted circulating CD4+ T cell subsets in recently diagnosed type 1 diabetes patients with those in matched healthy donors. Whereas all 28 donors provided naive and central memory subsets, regulatory and stem cell-like memory subsets were isolated from just 8 patients and roughly 8 healthy donors. Paper-wide results and their limitations: PCR may preferentially amplify shorter templates, but because patient and control samples were amplified and corrected together, any resulting skew would affect both groups equally. At VDJ recombination sites, patients with type 1 diabetes made fewer insertions and deleted more nucleotides, a pattern implying thymic rearrangement abnormalities. A moderate but significant shortening of TCRB CDR3 length was observed in type 1 diabetes patients in all four CD4+ subsets. Because small numbers of individuals were included in the HLA sub-analyses, any influence of HLA type on TCRB rearrangement was left unresolved. Because cDNA rather than genomic DNA was sequenced, highly expressing activated cells could have been over-represented, although no difference in activation and CD3 levels was found between groups. The naive, central memory and regulatory TCRB repertoires appeared to resemble one another more closely among patients than among healthy donors.

Taken from the germline V gene (reference sequence), the CDR1 and CDR2 loops are MNHEY and SMNVEV. V is reduced by 4 bases and J by 0 bases, leaving a spacing of 13 bases between them. Spanning cysteine to phenylalanine, the CDR3 consists of 15 amino acids. Only the CDR3 DNA stays, 45 bases, in frame from base 1. Each donor gave one peripheral blood draw, about 110 mL on average, collected into heparinised tubes. Naive, central memory, regulatory and stem cell-like memory CD4+ T cells were sorted on a BD FACSAria II using a panel including CD45RO, CCR7, CD25, CD127, CD95 and CD27. A purity above 95% was achieved for all sorted populations. PBMCs were isolated immediately by Lymphoprep density gradient centrifugation and stained directly without culture. To minimize batch effects, samples were stained and sorted in pairs, one healthy donor with one patient per experiment. The High Capacity cDNA Reverse Transcription Kit was used to reverse transcribe all of the isolated RNA, meaning that expressed TCRB transcripts were what got sequenced. Naive, central memory and regulatory T cell samples underwent deep immunoSEQ sequencing, averaging around 3.9 million total reads per sample. Sorted cells were lysed in RLT buffer, and RNA was extracted using DNase-treated RNeasy Micro or Mini kits according to cell number. Each cell subset was processed on its own to prevent cross-contamination, while patient and healthy donor samples were processed together. Using the immunoSEQ multiplex PCR, TCRB sequences were amplified from cDNA into 87-bp fragments spanning the CDR3 region. Sequencing of the amplicons was performed on the Illumina HiSeq platform. In the source study's methods: Synthetic template baselines were used to correct PCR bias computationally, reads within Hamming distance 2 were collapsed together, and singletons that could not be merged were discarded. Reads were aligned against IMGT to assign V, D and J genes, CDR3 length and insertions or deletions at six rearrangement sites. Within each subset, clonotype counts were normalized to the number of sorted cells before true diversity and Gini coefficients were calculated with the tcR R package. The overlap coefficient, calculated on TCRB nucleotide sequences, was used to measure repertoire sharing. As a proxy for the pre-selection repertoire, out-of-frame TCRB sequences from naive cells were analyzed. TCRdb provides this immuneACCESS table in a form limited to in-frame rearrangements. Some clones are lacking; in checked studies, under half of them reflect an unresolved V gene, and why the rest are absent is not known. The V and J calls and the clone size are those of that table, but D and trimming were determined from the DNA. In this sample the table shows a few hundred thousand clones, around 25% of which occur a single time. The top ten clones comprise around 0.013% of the sample.

In regard to this clone: Its antigen is still unknown. Base qualities are not recorded, but no much larger clone differs from it by a single base.

The chain is made from TRBV27 and TRBJ2-7, with the D gene call left open. The material sequenced was naive CD4+ T cells from blood. The sample's cell subset or site label, decoded: true naive CD4+ T cells. The origin of this receptor is a woman in her twenties or thirties with type 1 diabetes. CDR3 region: CASSSPLRSSYEQYF. The nucleotide sequence is TGTGCCAGCAGTTCCCCTCTACGTAGCTCCTACGAGCAGTACTTC.